Listed here are 16 T cell receptor beta chains from one sample, sequenced in a study of blood T cell repertoires in COVID-19. Produced via immunoSEQ multiplex PCR; TCRdb's table is partial and in-frame only. The data show roughly 500,000 clones, roughly 88% seen once. The sample was PBMCs or T cells enriched from blood (not recorded which). The source is a woman in her thirties or forties who had recovered from COVID-19.

This chain joins TRBV4-3 and TRBJ1-5, with TRBD1 matching 10 bases. This CDR3 has 15 amino acids. Germline V gene lookup returns CDR1 LGHNA and CDR2 YSLEER. The V gene end was trimmed by 3 bases and the J gene end by 2 bases; junction bases not matched to a gene: 1. This CDR3 reads CASSHGTGGNQPQHF. Written as DNA, the CDR3 is TGCGCCAGCAGCCATGGGACAGGGGGCAATCAGCCCCAGCATTTT.

CDR3 sequence (DNA): TGTGCCAGCAGCCCTACGACAGGGTCGGGTGGCTACACCTTC. Translated: CASSPTTGSGGYTF. The chain employs TRBV5-6 and TRBJ1-2; 7 nucleotides align to TRBD1. V dropped 4 bases and J dropped 7; count of bases not matched to a gene: 10. Germline V gives CDR1 SGHDT, CDR2 YYEEEE. This CDR3 is built from 14 residues. The complete variable domain, with remaining parts taken from reference TRBV5-6 and TRBJ1-2, reads DAGVTQSPTHLIKTRGQQVTLRCSPKSGHDTVSWYQQALGQGPQFIFQYYEEEERQRGNFPDRFSGHQFPNYSSELNVNALLLGDSALYLCASSPTTGSGGYTFGSGTRLTVV.

Only one count was recorded for this clone. The chain couples TRBV28 to TRBJ1-2, with TRBD1 identical over 9 bases. The ends lost 2 bases at V and 8 bases at J; junction bases unmatched: 6. The CDR3 has 14 residues. In germline, CDR1 is MDHEN, CDR2 SYDVKM. This CDR3 is CASSLPGTGLGYTF. For the CDR3, the DNA is TGTGCCAGCAGTTTACCCGGGACAGGGCTGGGCTACACCTTC.

The chain is built from TRBV15 and TRBJ2-7, with a possible D match to TRBD1 (5 bases). Germline CDR1 LNHNV, CDR2 YYDKDF (reference sequence). The CDR3 contains 15 residues. V was shortened by 0 bases and J by 0 bases, with 9 bases between the two germline ends. This CDR3 reads CATSRDFDSSYEQYF. In nucleotides, the CDR3 is TGTGCCACCAGCAGAGATTTTGACAGCTCCTACGAGCAGTACTTC.

This chain's CDR3 is CASSLGPAGSTDTQYF. CDR3 nucleotides: TGCGCCAGCAGCTTGGGTCCAGCGGGTAGCACAGATACGCAGTATTTT. The V gene is TRBV5-1, the J gene TRBJ2-3; possibly TRBD2 for D (6 bases). Trimming removed 0 bases at V and 0 bases at J, with 11 bases between. There are 16 residues in the CDR3. Germline CDR1 SGHRS, CDR2 YFSETQ.

This clone was seen a few times. V and J are TRBV12-5 and TRBJ2-2, with 10 nucleotides matching TRBD2. CDR3 size: 15 residues. V trimming: 6 bases; J trimming: 6 bases; junction bases outside the gene matches: 7. Germline CDR1 and CDR2: LGHNT and FRNRAP. The chain's CDR3 is CASGPSGSGAGELFF. In DNA form, the CDR3 reads TGTGCTAGTGGCCCTAGCGGGAGCGGGGCCGGGGAGCTGTTTTTT.

The chain has TRBV7-2 and TRBJ2-1; TRBD2 is a possible D gene (5 bases). The V end lost 3 bases, the J end lost 4 bases, and 7 bases lay between the germline ends. Germline V gives CDR1 SGHTA, CDR2 FQGNSA. The CDR3 runs to 13 residues. The CDR3 loop is CASSLQRYNEQFF. CDR3 DNA: TGTGCCAGCAGCTTGCAGCGGTACAATGAGCAGTTCTTC.

The rearrangement uses TRBV19 and TRBJ2-1; tentative D call: TRBD2 (5 bases). The CDR3 sequence is 13 residues long. Per germline, CDR1 LNHDA and CDR2 SQIVND (reference sequence). Trimming took off 5 bases at V and 2 bases at J, with 7 bases between the two ends. Written as DNA, the CDR3 is TGTGCCAGTAGTGAGCGGCCCTACAATGAGCAGTTCTTC. Translating gives CASSERPYNEQFF.

The chain has TRBV4-1 and TRBJ1-1; D is possibly TRBD1 (5 bases). Trimming took off 0 bases at V and 1 base at J, with 12 bases between the two ends. Germline V gene lookup returns CDR1 MGHRA and CDR2 YSYEKL. This CDR3 is 16 amino acids long. The CDR3 here is CASSQDRQGWNTEAFF. The CDR3 region has the DNA TGCGCCAGCAGCCAAGATCGGCAGGGTTGGAACACTGAAGCTTTCTTT.

The V gene is TRBV6-5, the J gene TRBJ2-7; no firm D call. This CDR3 is 14 amino acids long. The V end lost 2 bases, the J end lost 3 bases, and 11 bases lay between the germline ends. CDR1 and CDR2 from the germline V gene are MNHEY and SVGAGI. The DNA of the CDR3 is TGTGCCAGCAGTTACACGAATACAGACTACGAGCAGTACTTC. It encodes CASSYTNTDYEQYF.

The chain carries TRBV7-8 and TRBJ2-1, with 8 nucleotides matching TRBD1. Germline lookup yields CDR1 SGHVS and CDR2 FQNEAQ. The CDR3 is 16 residues long. The J segment lost 1 base and the V segment lost 5 bases, leaving 7 bases of the junction unmatched. The CDR3 DNA is TGTGCCAGCAGCGCCCGACAGGGGTGGTCCTACAATGAGCAGTTCTTC. This sequence encodes CASSARQGWSYNEQFF.

The genes are TRBV27 and TRBJ2-5, with TRBD1 matching 8 bases. The CDR3 sequence is 14 residues long. The V gene's germline CDR1 is MNHEY and CDR2 SMNVEV (reference sequence). The V gene end was trimmed by 5 bases and the J gene end by 2 bases; junction bases not matched to a gene: 4. The CDR3: CASSPGQGQETQYF. The CDR3 DNA reads TGTGCCAGCAGTCCCGGACAGGGTCAAGAGACCCAGTACTTC.

This clone was recorded only once. This chain connects TRBV28 to TRBJ2-3, with 8 bases fitting TRBD2. Germline-derived CDR1 and CDR2 are MDHEN and SYDVKM. V shed 2 bases and J 2 bases; nucleotides not matched to a gene: 6. The CDR3 extends over 16 amino acids. The CDR3 bases are TGTGCCAGCAGTTTAGAGGCGGGAGGAGACACAGATACGCAGTATTTT. This codes for CASSLEAGGDTDTQYF.

For this clone: Other DNA variants within this sample encode the same CDR3. This chain uses TRBV7-2 with TRBJ1-2; no reliable D call. Trimming pared 1 base from V and 2 bases from J, leaving 5 bases between. Germline CDR1 SGHTA, CDR2 FQGNSA. The CDR3 covers 13 residues. This chain's CDR3 is CASSLGGNYGYTF. The CDR3 DNA sequence: TGTGCCAGCAGCTTAGGAGGCAACTATGGCTACACCTTC.

This clone appeared once. The chain employs TRBV12-5 and TRBJ1-2; TRBD1 agrees at 11 bases. After removal of 2 bases from V and 7 bases from J, the junction contained 18 bases not matched to a gene. This CDR3 region has 19 residues. CDR1 and CDR2 from the germline V gene are LGHNT and FRNRAP. The CDR3 DNA is TGTGCTAGTGGTTTGCCACCCGGGACAGGGGGAACCCTGACCCCTGGCTACACCTTC. Protein sequence: CASGLPPGTGGTLTPGYTF.

The CDR3 DNA reads TGTGCCAGCAGCTTGGGATCCGGGGACTATGGCTACACCTTC. It encodes CASSLGSGDYGYTF. The J gene is TRBJ1-2, the V gene TRBV7-2; D gene uncertain. CDR1 and CDR2 from the germline V gene are SGHTA and FQGNSA. Trimming left V 3 bases short and J 3 bases short, with 11 bases between. This CDR3 is 14 amino acids long.